Shown below are 21 T cell receptor beta chains from a single sample sequenced in a study of blood T cell repertoires in COVID-19. Sequenced by immunoSEQ multiplex PCR; TCRdb stores in-frame clones only, minus some. The sample includes 180,000 or so clones, roughly four fifths of them seen just once. Sequenced input: peripheral blood. The receptors stem from a woman aged 40 to 50 with COVID-19, enrolled during active disease.

V gene TRBV19 combines with J gene TRBJ2-7; a possible D gene is TRBD2 (5 bases). Trimming pared 2 bases from V and 3 bases from J, leaving 14 bases between. This CDR3 spans 15 amino acids. Germline V lookup: CDR1 LNHDA, CDR2 SQIVND (reference sequence). The CDR3 coding sequence is TGTGCCAGTAGTATAATGGCGGGCAGGCTCTACGAGCAGTACTTC. Protein product: CASSIMAGRLYEQYF.

The J gene is TRBJ1-1, the V gene TRBV4-1; D uncertain. Looked up from germline, CDR1 is MGHRA and CDR2 is YSYEKL. V was pared by 1 base and J by 0 bases, with 9 bases between. CDR3 length: 15 residues. This chain's CDR3 is CASSQARGLNTEAFF. Written as DNA, the CDR3 is TGCGCCAGCAGCCAAGCTCGGGGTCTGAACACTGAAGCTTTCTTT.

The chain carries TRBV9 and TRBJ2-1; TRBD2 agrees at 8 bases. The trim removed 5 bases at V and 4 bases at J, leaving 11 bases unmatched. The CDR3 runs to 16 residues. Germline-derived CDR1 and CDR2 are SGDLS and YYNGEE. The chain's CDR3 is CASSRAQRGTYNEQFF. CDR3 in DNA: TGTGCCAGCAGTAGGGCTCAGCGGGGGACGTACAATGAGCAGTTCTTC.

This clone was seen a few times. The chain recombines TRBV6-5 with TRBJ2-7, with TRBD1 as a possible D gene (6 bases). V gave up 5 bases and J gave up 2 bases, with 10 bases separating them. CDR3 length equals 13 residues. CDR1 and CDR2 (germline): MNHEY, SVGAGI. In DNA form, the CDR3 reads TGTGCCAGCAGTAGGGACACCCCCTACGAGCAGTACTTC. It encodes CASSRDTPYEQYF.

This sequence joins TRBV5-6 and TRBJ2-1; 11 nucleotides match TRBD1. Trimming at V came to 3 bases and at J to 8 bases, leaving 7 bases not matched to a gene. Looked up from germline, CDR1 is SGHDT and CDR2 is YYEEEE. The CDR3 has 15 residues. CDR3: CASSSPGTGGDEQFF. The CDR3 DNA follows: TGTGCCAGCAGCTCCCCCGGGACAGGGGGAGATGAGCAGTTCTTC.

The chain links TRBV7-3 to TRBJ1-6; 10 positions match TRBD1. Germline V lookup: CDR1 SGHTA, CDR2 FQGTGA. Trimming removed 4 bases from V and 2 bases from J; junction bases left unmatched: 5. The CDR3 is 17 amino acids. CDR3 loop: CASSSLTGGPYNSPLHF. The DNA for the CDR3 is TGTGCCAGCAGCTCCTTGACAGGGGGCCCCTATAATTCACCCCTCCACTTT.

V is TRBV5-1 and J is TRBJ2-3; 10 nucleotides match TRBD2. The germline gives CDR1 SGHRS, CDR2 YFSETQ. This CDR3 is built from 18 residues. V shed 5 bases, J shed 1 base, and the junction held 13 bases outside the gene matches. CDR3 sequence (DNA): TGCGCCAGCAGACACCCAGGGGCCGGGACTAGCGGCACAGATACGCAGTATTTT. Translating it yields CASRHPGAGTSGTDTQYF.

The V call is TRBV19, the J call TRBJ2-7; unclear D gene. The CDR3 covers 14 residues. CDR1 LNHDA and CDR2 SQIVND come from the germline V gene (reference sequence). V was pared by 0 bases and J by 0 bases, with 6 bases between. CDR3 DNA sequence: TGTGCCAGTAGTATAGATCTATACTCCTACGAGCAGTACGTC. Translation: CASSIDLYSYEQYV.

The chain joins TRBV19 to TRBJ2-1, with D tentatively TRBD1 (6 bases). V lost 1 base and J 12 bases, leaving 16 bases between the germline ends. CDR1 is LNHDA, CDR2 SQIVND, per germline (reference sequence). The CDR3 extends over 14 amino acids. The CDR3 reads CASSIAPGVPSQFF. In DNA form, the CDR3 reads TGTGCCAGTAGTATAGCCCCAGGGGTACCGTCGCAGTTCTTC.

V and J are TRBV4-1 and TRBJ2-7; possible D gene TRBD1, 6 bases. The CDR3 length is 16 residues. The V gene lost 1 base and the J gene lost 1 base, with 14 bases spanning the gap. CDR1 and CDR2 (germline): MGHRA, YSYEKL. The CDR3 reads CASSQVITGPSYEQYF. The CDR3 coding sequence is TGCGCCAGCAGCCAAGTGATCACAGGGCCATCCTACGAGCAGTACTTC.

This clone was picked up one time. CDR3 protein: CASSGAGGTGELFF. CDR3 nucleotide sequence: TGTGCCAGCAGTGGCGCCGGGGGGACCGGGGAGCTGTTTTTT. The rearrangement uses TRBV28 and TRBJ2-2; TRBD2 matches at 7 bases. V shed 5 bases and J 5 bases; nucleotides not matched to a gene: 5. The CDR3 covers 14 residues. Germline V gives CDR1 MDHEN, CDR2 SYDVKM.

This chain joins TRBV6-1 and TRBJ2-2; D is undetermined. Deletions cut 2 bases from V and 0 bases from J, with 7 bases between. This CDR3 is built from 15 residues. CDR1 is MNHNS, CDR2 SASEGT, per germline. The CDR3 spells CASSERQANTGELFF. The CDR3 nucleotides read TGTGCCAGCAGTGAAAGACAAGCGAACACCGGGGAGCTGTTTTTT.

The rearrangement uses TRBV19 and TRBJ1-5; a weak D match, TRBD1 (6 bases). Trimming stripped 7 bases from V and 0 bases from J, with 22 bases between. The V gene's germline CDR1 is LNHDA and CDR2 SQIVND (reference sequence). The CDR3 length is 18 residues. This CDR3 is CASTRRGGTGSSNQPQHF. The DNA of the CDR3 is TGTGCCAGTACCCGCCGGGGGGGCACAGGGTCTAGCAATCAGCCCCAGCATTTT.

The chain couples TRBV9 to TRBJ2-1; 9 nucleotides agree with TRBD1. CDR1 and CDR2 from the germline V gene are SGDLS and YYNGEE. The CDR3 loop spans 16 amino acids. V was pared by 4 bases and J by 2 bases, with 7 bases of the junction left unmatched. The CDR3 DNA reads TGTGCCAGCAGCCTCGGACAGGGGCCAACCTACAATGAGCAGTTCTTC. It yields the protein CASSLGQGPTYNEQFF.

The chain combines TRBV4-1 with TRBJ2-2; 11 nucleotides agree with TRBD2. Per germline, CDR1 MGHRA and CDR2 YSYEKL. After removal of 0 bases from V and 4 bases from J, the junction contained 1 base not matched to a gene. The CDR3 extends over 16 amino acids. The CDR3 nucleotides are TGCGCCAGCAGCCAAGAACTAGCGGGAGTCACCGGGGAGCTGTTTTTT. The encoded protein is CASSQELAGVTGELFF.

This clone appeared once. The chain joins TRBV7-9 to TRBJ1-1, with a weak D call TRBD1 (5 bases). The CDR3 has 13 residues. CDR1 is SEHNR and CDR2 is FQNEAQ in the germline V gene (reference sequence). V dropped 3 bases and J dropped 10 bases, with 15 bases sitting between them. CDR3 loop: CASSFPSTGTAFF. In DNA form, the CDR3 reads TGTGCCAGCAGCTTCCCCTCCACAGGAACAGCTTTCTTT.

The genes are TRBV3-1 (or the pseudogene TRBV3-2) and TRBJ1-2, with 8 nucleotides matching TRBD1. Germline V CDR1 and CDR2: LGHDT, YNNKEL (reference sequence). Trimming removed 4 bases from V and 3 bases from J; junction bases left unmatched: 1. This CDR3 has 13 amino acids. CDR3 DNA sequence: TGTGCCAGCAGCCCGGACAGGGACTATGGCTACACCTTC. The encoded protein is CASSPDRDYGYTF.

J is TRBJ1-2 and V is TRBV3-1 (or the pseudogene TRBV3-2), with 11 positions matching TRBD1. V dropped 3 bases and J dropped 8; count of bases not matched to a gene: 5. CDR1 and CDR2 (germline): LGHDT, YNNKEL (reference sequence). The CDR3 length is 14 residues. DNA for the CDR3: TGTGCCAGCAGCCACTCGGACAGGGGGCGAGGCTACACCTTC. This sequence encodes CASSHSDRGRGYTF.

The chain couples TRBV2 to TRBJ1-3; D not resolved. The CDR3 has 15 amino acids. Deletions cut 4 bases from V and 8 bases from J, with 18 bases between. CDR1 is SNHLY and CDR2 is FYNNEI in the germline V gene. For the CDR3, the DNA is TGTGCCAGCAGTGTTGGCTCCATGAAAGGAGACACCATATATTTT. Translating gives CASSVGSMKGDTIYF.

The rearrangement joins TRBV7-9 to TRBJ1-2, with 7 positions matching TRBD1. The V and J ends lost 5 bases and 4 bases, in that order; junction bases with no gene match: 7. Germline V gene data show CDR1 as SEHNR and CDR2 as FQNEAQ (reference sequence). The CDR3 is 14 amino acids. This CDR3 reads CASSPRGALYGYTF. In nucleotides, the CDR3 is TGTGCCAGCAGCCCCAGGGGGGCGCTCTATGGCTACACCTTC.

The chain carries TRBV21-1 and TRBJ2-2; the table assigns TRBD2, which was not confirmed against the DNA. TRBV21-1 represents a pseudogene. The CDR3 has 19 amino acids. DNA for the CDR3: TGTGCCAGCAGCAAAGTAGTAGGATCGAAACTAGAAGGCACCGGGGAGCTGTTTTTT. It is translated as CASSKVVGSKLEGTGELFF.